Each of the 2 T cell receptor beta chains below was sequenced from the same sample in a study of CD8 T cells in ankylosing spondylitis. Study-wide results and caveats: What seemed typical of ankylosing spondylitis blood was a TCR beta motif built from several highly homologous variants.

No antigen has been assigned to these receptors. MiXCR, applied by TCRdb to the 5' RACE reads, yields one record per CDR3 protein. The table lists hundreds of thousands of distinct CDR3 sequences, approximately 10% of them singletons. Sequenced input: blood, either unsorted or a sorted T cell fraction (not recorded which). Receptor source: a male donor with ankylosing spondylitis.

This clonotype was counted ten times or more. The chain recombines TRBV27 with TRBJ2-7; D may be TRBD1 or TRBD2 (6 bases each). CDR1 is MNHEY and CDR2 is SMNVEV in the germline V gene (reference sequence). The CDR3 consists of 15 residues. V shed 4 bases and J shed 5 bases, with 18 bases lying between them. The CDR3: CASSSLGGFGDEQYF. DNA for the CDR3: TGTGCCAGCAGTTCTCTCGGGGGCTTTGGGGACGAGCAGTACTTC.

This clonotype was recorded a few times. The chain carries TRBV6-1 and TRBJ2-1; a weak D match, TRBD2 (6 bases). Germline CDR1 reads MNHNS; CDR2 reads SASEGT. Trimming removed 6 bases from V and 0 bases from J, with 15 bases in between. This CDR3 comprises 16 residues. CDR3 amino acids: CASRQVGSSSYNEQFF. CDR3 coding DNA: TGTGCCAGCAGACAGGTCGGGAGCAGCTCCTACAATGAGCAGTTCTTC.